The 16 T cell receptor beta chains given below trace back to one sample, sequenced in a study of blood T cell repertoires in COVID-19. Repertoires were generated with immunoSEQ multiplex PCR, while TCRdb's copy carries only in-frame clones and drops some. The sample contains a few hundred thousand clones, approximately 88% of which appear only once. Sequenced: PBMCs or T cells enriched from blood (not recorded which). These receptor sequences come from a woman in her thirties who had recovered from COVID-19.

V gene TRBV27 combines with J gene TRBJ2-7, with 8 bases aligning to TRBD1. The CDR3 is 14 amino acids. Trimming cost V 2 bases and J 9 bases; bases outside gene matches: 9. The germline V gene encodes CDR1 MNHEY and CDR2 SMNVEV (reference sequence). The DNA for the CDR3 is TGTGCCAGCAGTTTAACGGGACAGGAATTTTGGCAGTACTTC. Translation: CASSLTGQEFWQYF.

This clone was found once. The CDR3: CASSLVRTGYETQYF. CDR3 bases: TGCGCCAGCAGCTTGGTGCGGACAGGGTACGAGACCCAGTACTTC. J is TRBJ2-5 and V is TRBV5-1; 8 positions match TRBD1. The CDR3 totals 15 residues. The J segment lost 5 bases and the V segment lost 0 bases, leaving 6 bases of the junction unmatched. Germline V gene lookup returns CDR1 SGHRS and CDR2 YFSETQ.

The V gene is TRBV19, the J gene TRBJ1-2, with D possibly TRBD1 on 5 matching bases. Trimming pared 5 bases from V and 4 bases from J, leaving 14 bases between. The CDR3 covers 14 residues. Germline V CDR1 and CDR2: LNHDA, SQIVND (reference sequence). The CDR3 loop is CASSPYRFGYGYTF. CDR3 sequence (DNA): TGTGCCAGTAGTCCTTACAGGTTCGGCTATGGCTACACCTTC.

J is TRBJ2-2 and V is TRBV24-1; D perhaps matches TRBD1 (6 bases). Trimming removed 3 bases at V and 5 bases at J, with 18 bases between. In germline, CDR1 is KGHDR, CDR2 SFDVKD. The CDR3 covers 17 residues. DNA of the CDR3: TGTGCCACCAGTGATCGGACAGTCCCCCAGGGGACCGGGGAGCTGTTTTTT. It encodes CATSDRTVPQGTGELFF.

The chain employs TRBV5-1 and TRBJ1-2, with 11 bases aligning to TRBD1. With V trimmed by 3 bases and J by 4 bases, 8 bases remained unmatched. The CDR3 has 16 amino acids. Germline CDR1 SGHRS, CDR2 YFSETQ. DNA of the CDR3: TGCGCCAGCAGCTCCATAAGCGGACAGGGGGCCTATGGCTACACCTTC. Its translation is CASSSISGQGAYGYTF.

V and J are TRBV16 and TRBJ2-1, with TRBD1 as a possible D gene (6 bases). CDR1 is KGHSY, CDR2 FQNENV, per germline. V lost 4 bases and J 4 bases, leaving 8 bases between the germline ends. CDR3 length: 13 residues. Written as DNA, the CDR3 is TGTGCCAGCAGCCGAGGGGGTTACAATGAGCAGTTCTTC. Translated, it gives CASSRGGYNEQFF.

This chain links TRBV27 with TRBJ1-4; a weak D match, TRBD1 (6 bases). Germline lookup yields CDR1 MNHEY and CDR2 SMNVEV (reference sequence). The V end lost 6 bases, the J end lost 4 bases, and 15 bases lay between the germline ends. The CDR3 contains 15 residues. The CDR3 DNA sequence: TGTGCCAGCAGCAAGCTCGGGACAAATAATGAAAAACTGTTTTTT. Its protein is CASSKLGTNNEKLFF. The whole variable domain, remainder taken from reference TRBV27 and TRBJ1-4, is EAQVTQNPRYLITVTGKKLTVTCSQNMNHEYMSWYRQDPGLGLRQIYYSMNVEVTDKGDVPEGYKVSRKEKRNFPLILESPSPNQTSLYFCASSKLGTNNEKLFFGSGTQLSVL.

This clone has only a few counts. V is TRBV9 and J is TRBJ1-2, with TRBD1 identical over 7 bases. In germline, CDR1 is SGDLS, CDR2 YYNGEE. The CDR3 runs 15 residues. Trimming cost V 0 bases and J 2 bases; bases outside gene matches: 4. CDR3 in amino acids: CASSVGDSLNYGYTF. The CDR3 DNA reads TGTGCCAGCAGCGTAGGGGACAGTCTCAACTATGGCTACACCTTC.

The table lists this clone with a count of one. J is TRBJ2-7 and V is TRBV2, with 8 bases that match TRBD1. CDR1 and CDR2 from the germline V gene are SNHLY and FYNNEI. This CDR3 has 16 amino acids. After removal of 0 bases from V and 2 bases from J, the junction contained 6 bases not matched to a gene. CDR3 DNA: TGTGCCAGCAGTGAAGCAGTGGACAGGGTCACCTACGAGCAGTACTTC. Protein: CASSEAVDRVTYEQYF.

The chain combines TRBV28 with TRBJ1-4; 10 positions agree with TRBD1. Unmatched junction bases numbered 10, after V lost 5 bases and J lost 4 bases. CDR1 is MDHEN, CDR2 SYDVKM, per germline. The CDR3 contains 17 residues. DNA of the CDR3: TGTGCCAGCAGTCCCCCCGGACAGGGGGTTTTTAATGAAAAACTGTTTTTT. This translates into CASSPPGQGVFNEKLFF. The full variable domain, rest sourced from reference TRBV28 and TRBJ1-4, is DVKVTQSSRYLVKRTGEKVFLECVQDMDHENMFWYRQDPGLGLRLIYFSYDVKMKEKGDIPEGYSVSREKKERFSLILESASTNQTSMYLCASSPPGQGVFNEKLFFGSGTQLSVL.

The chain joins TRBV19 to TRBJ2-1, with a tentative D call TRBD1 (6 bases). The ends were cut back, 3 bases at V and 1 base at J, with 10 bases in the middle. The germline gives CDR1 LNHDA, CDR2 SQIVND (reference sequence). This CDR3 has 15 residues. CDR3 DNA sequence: TGTGCCAGTAGTATCCAGGGGACGTCCTACAATGAGCAGTTCTTC. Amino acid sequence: CASSIQGTSYNEQFF.

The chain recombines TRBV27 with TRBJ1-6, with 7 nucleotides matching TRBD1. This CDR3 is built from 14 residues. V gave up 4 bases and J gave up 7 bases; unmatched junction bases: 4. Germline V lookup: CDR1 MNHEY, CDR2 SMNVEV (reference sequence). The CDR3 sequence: CASSWGQPNSPLHF. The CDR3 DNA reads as TGTGCCAGCAGTTGGGGACAGCCAAATTCACCCCTCCACTTT.

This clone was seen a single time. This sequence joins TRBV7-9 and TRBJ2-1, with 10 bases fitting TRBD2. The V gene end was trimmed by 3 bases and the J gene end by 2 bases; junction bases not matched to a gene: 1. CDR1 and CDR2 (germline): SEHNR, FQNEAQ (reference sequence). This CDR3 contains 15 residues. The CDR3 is CASSFTSGTYNEQFF. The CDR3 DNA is TGTGCCAGCAGCTTCACTAGCGGGACCTACAATGAGCAGTTCTTC.

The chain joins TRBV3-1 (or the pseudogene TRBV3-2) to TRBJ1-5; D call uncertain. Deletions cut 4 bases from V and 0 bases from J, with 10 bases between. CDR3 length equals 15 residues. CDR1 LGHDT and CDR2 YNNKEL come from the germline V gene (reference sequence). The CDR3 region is CASSPEWHSNQPQHF. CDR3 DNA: TGTGCCAGCAGCCCCGAATGGCATAGCAATCAGCCCCAGCATTTT.

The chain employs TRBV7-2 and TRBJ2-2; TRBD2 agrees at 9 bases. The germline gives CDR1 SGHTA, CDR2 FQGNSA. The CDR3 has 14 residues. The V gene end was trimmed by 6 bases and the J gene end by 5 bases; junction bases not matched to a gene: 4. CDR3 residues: CASRRRGGTGELFF. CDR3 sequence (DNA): TGTGCCAGCAGGAGGCGGGGGGGAACCGGGGAGCTGTTTTTT.

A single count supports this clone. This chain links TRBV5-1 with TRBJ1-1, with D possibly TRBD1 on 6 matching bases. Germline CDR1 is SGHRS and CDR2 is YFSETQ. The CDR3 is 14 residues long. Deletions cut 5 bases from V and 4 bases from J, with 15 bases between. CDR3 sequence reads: CASRTGTLLTEAFF. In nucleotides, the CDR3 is TGCGCCAGCAGAACCGGGACACTGCTCACTGAAGCTTTCTTT.